What follows are 30 T cell receptor beta chains derived from one specimen sequenced in a study of shared clonotypes between healthy human individuals. Here immunoSEQ multiplex PCR was the method, and the copy in TCRdb shows in-frame clones only, minus some. The top ten hold around 1.1% of the sample, which has millions of clones, about 95% seen once. CD8 cells regarded as naive lacked CD45RO, were positively chosen for CCR7, and omitted terminally differentiated effector memory CD45RA+ cells. What was sequenced was naive CD8+ T cells sorted from blood. The source is a young man in good health.

This rearrangement joins TRBV27 to TRBJ2-7; 12 nucleotides agree with TRBD1. This CDR3 is 15 amino acids long. Germline V gene lookup returns CDR1 MNHEY and CDR2 SMNVEV (reference sequence). The trim removed 6 bases at V and 5 bases at J, leaving 8 bases unmatched. The CDR3 region is CASSLAGQGAHEQYF. The CDR3 nucleotides are TGTGCCAGCAGCCTGGCGGGACAGGGGGCCCACGAGCAGTACTTC.

The chain uses TRBV25-1 and TRBJ2-7; D may be TRBD1 (5 bases). Deletions cut 2 bases from V and 3 bases from J, with 11 bases between. Per the germline V gene, CDR1 is MGHDK and CDR2 is SYGVNS. The CDR3 spans 14 residues. This CDR3 is CASSETGHFYEQYF. CDR3 bases: TGTGCCAGCAGTGAAACAGGCCATTTCTACGAGCAGTACTTC.

The V and J genes are TRBV19 and TRBJ2-1; 10 nucleotides line up with TRBD2. The ends lost 5 bases at V and 0 bases at J; junction bases unmatched: 4. CDR1 and CDR2 from the germline V gene are LNHDA and SQIVND (reference sequence). CDR3 length: 16 residues. CDR3 region: CASSASSGSSYNEQFF. CDR3 nucleotide sequence: TGTGCCAGTAGTGCATCTAGCGGGAGCTCCTACAATGAGCAGTTCTTC.

This sequence joins TRBV27 and TRBJ2-7; D uncertain. The germline V gene encodes CDR1 MNHEY and CDR2 SMNVEV (reference sequence). CDR3 size: 16 residues. V was clipped by 5 bases and J by 6 bases, with 23 bases between them. The CDR3 nucleotides are TGTGCCAGCAGTCCTATCCTCGCAGGCGCGTCGGGCGAGCAGTACTTC. It specifies CASSPILAGASGEQYF.

The V call is TRBV4-2, the J call TRBJ1-4; TRBD1 matches at 8 bases. The CDR3 loop spans 17 amino acids. CDR1 and CDR2 (germline): LGHNA, YNFKEQ. J gave up 4 bases and V 0 bases, and 7 bases lay outside the gene matches. The CDR3 region is CASSQDEVGQVNEKLFF. DNA of the CDR3: TGTGCCAGCAGCCAAGATGAGGTGGGACAGGTTAATGAAAAACTGTTTTTT.

The chain couples TRBV30 to TRBJ1-4; TRBD1 is a possible D gene (5 bases). Trimming stripped 5 bases from V and 8 bases from J, with 15 bases between. Germline CDR1 GTSNPN, CDR2 SVGIG (reference sequence). The CDR3 has 13 residues. CDR3 coding DNA: TGTGCCTGGCACAGGATGGAAGGGGAAAAACTGTTTTTT. Residues: CAWHRMEGEKLFF.

This clone appeared once. The rearrangement uses TRBV6-1 and TRBJ1-1; D uncertain. The CDR3 covers 14 residues. Germline CDR1 MNHNS, CDR2 SASEGT. The germline V and J ends were trimmed by 2 bases and 6 bases, with 13 bases remaining between them. CDR3 residues: CASSENGVWPEAFF. The CDR3 DNA reads as TGTGCCAGCAGTGAAAATGGCGTTTGGCCTGAAGCTTTCTTT.

The chain couples TRBV6-5 to TRBJ2-2; TRBD1 matches at 9 bases. V trimming: 6 bases; J trimming: 4 bases; junction bases outside the gene matches: 6. The CDR3 length is 15 residues. The germline V gene has CDR1 MNHEY and CDR2 SVGAGI. CDR3 DNA: TGTGCCAGCAGACTTACAGGGGGCGGCACCGGGGAGCTGTTTTTT. Protein: CASRLTGGGTGELFF.

The rearrangement uses TRBV9 and TRBJ2-6; no reliable D call. Germline assignment: CDR1 SGDLS and CDR2 YYNGEE. This CDR3 comprises 13 residues. The V and J ends lost 7 bases and 1 base respectively, with 6 bases between them. CDR3 in DNA: TGTGCCAGCTTCGGTTCTGGGGCCAACGTCCTGACTTTC. It translates to CASFGSGANVLTF. Full variable domain (rest looked up from reference TRBV9 and TRBJ2-6): DSGVTQTPKHLITATGQRVTLRCSPRSGDLSVYWYQQSLDQGLQFLIQYYNGEERAKGNILERFSAQQFPDLHSELNLSSLELGDSALYFCASFGSGANVLTFGAGSRLTVL.

The chain uses TRBV30 and TRBJ1-5, with D possibly being TRBD1 (6 bases). CDR3 size: 16 residues. Trimming left V 0 bases short and J 6 bases short, with 18 bases between. Germline CDR1 is GTSNPN and CDR2 is SVGIG (reference sequence). The CDR3 region has the DNA TGTGCCTGGAGTGTACCCCAGGGGTATACGGTTCAGCCCCAGCATTTT. This sequence encodes CAWSVPQGYTVQPQHF.

The chain is built from TRBV10-1 and TRBJ1-1; D gene uncertain. V was shortened by 6 bases and J by 3 bases, with 23 bases between the two germline ends. CDR1 and CDR2 (germline): WNHNN, SYGVQD (reference sequence). The CDR3 runs 17 residues. CDR3 sequence reads: CASSPGPDALFYTEAFF. Written as DNA, the CDR3 is TGCGCCAGCAGCCCTGGTCCCGACGCTCTCTTTTACACTGAAGCTTTCTTT.

The V gene is TRBV10-3, the J gene TRBJ2-7; TRBD1 matches 10 bases. Germline V gives CDR1 ENHRY, CDR2 SYGVKD. V gave up 10 bases and J gave up 6 bases; unmatched junction bases: 21. The CDR3 is made up of 17 amino acids. Written as DNA, the CDR3 is TGTGCCACGACGTTCTCGGGACAGGGGCGACCCCCTGGCGAGCAGTACTTC. Its protein product is CATTFSGQGRPPGEQYF.

Only one count was recorded for this clone. The V call is TRBV7-9, the J call TRBJ2-2; D possibly corresponds to TRBD1 (6 bases). Germline V lookup: CDR1 SEHNR, CDR2 FQNEAQ (reference sequence). CDR3 length: 15 residues. The germline V and J ends were trimmed by 5 bases and 1 base, with 11 bases remaining between them. CDR3 loop: CASSRQVLNTGELFF. The DNA of the CDR3 is TGTGCCAGCAGCCGACAGGTCTTGAACACCGGGGAGCTGTTTTTT.

The chain recombines TRBV5-5 with TRBJ2-4; D is ambiguous. Germline assignment: CDR1 SGHKS and CDR2 YYEKEE (reference sequence). Trimming took off 4 bases at V and 2 bases at J, with 22 bases between the two ends. The CDR3 is made up of 18 amino acids. Here the CDR3 reads CASSPLVGDSWTKNIQYF. CDR3 in DNA: TGTGCCAGCAGCCCCCTGGTGGGCGATTCTTGGACCAAAAACATTCAGTACTTC.

The chain joins TRBV27 to TRBJ1-1; the D gene is possibly TRBD1 (5 bases). The CDR3 runs 16 residues. Germline V gene sequence: CDR1 MNHEY, CDR2 SMNVEV (reference sequence). The germline V and J ends were trimmed by 7 bases and 2 bases, with 20 bases remaining between them. CDR3 DNA sequence: TGTGCCAGCACCCCTCCGGGCGGACATCCAAACACTGAAGCTTTCTTT. It translates to CASTPPGGHPNTEAFF.

The chain combines TRBV19 with TRBJ1-1; no clear D. This CDR3 has 13 amino acids. V was cut by 6 bases and J by 3 bases, with 11 bases left in between. Germline V gene sequence: CDR1 LNHDA, CDR2 SQIVND (reference sequence). CDR3 nucleotide sequence: TGTGCCAGTAGCCTGGGTTTGGACACTGAAGCTTTCTTT. Amino acids: CASSLGLDTEAFF.

The chain joins TRBV14 to TRBJ1-1; D call uncertain. The CDR3 sequence is 13 residues long. Germline V gene lookup returns CDR1 SGHDN and CDR2 FVKESK. Trimming left V 0 bases short and J 11 bases short, with 13 bases between. For the CDR3, the DNA is TGTGCCAGCAGCCAAGATGTAAGGGCGTGGGCTTTCTTT. Protein: CASSQDVRAWAFF.

This clone came up once. This CDR3 is CASSLMTGGKNTIYF. The CDR3 region has the DNA TGTGCCAGCAGCCTAATGACAGGGGGCAAGAACACCATATATTTT. The V call is TRBV7-9, the J call TRBJ1-3; 10 bases agree with TRBD1. The V gene end was trimmed by 5 bases and the J gene end by 7 bases; junction bases not matched to a gene: 8. CDR3 length: 15 amino acids. Germline CDR1 and CDR2: SEHNR and FQNEAQ (reference sequence).

This rearrangement joins TRBV11-2 to TRBJ2-7; D call uncertain. Germline-derived CDR1 and CDR2 are SGHAT and FQNNGV. V was pared by 4 bases and J by 4 bases, with 11 bases between. This CDR3 is built from 13 residues. In DNA form, the CDR3 reads TGTGCCAGCAGCTGGGAACCTATGTACGAGCAGTACTTC. Its protein product is CASSWEPMYEQYF.

This clone was seen only a few times. This chain connects TRBV28 to TRBJ1-1, with 8 bases aligning to TRBD1. This CDR3 region has 13 residues. The J segment lost 12 bases and the V segment lost 7 bases, leaving 13 bases of the junction unmatched. Germline assignment: CDR1 MDHEN and CDR2 SYDVKM. The CDR3 sequence: CASTITGTGLPFF. CDR3 nucleotides: TGTGCCAGCACCATAACCGGGACAGGACTTCCTTTCTTT. Full variable domain (missing parts from reference TRBV28 and TRBJ1-1): DVKVTQSSRYLVKRTGEKVFLECVQDMDHENMFWYRQDPGLGLRLIYFSYDVKMKEKGDIPEGYSVSREKKERFSLILESASTNQTSMYLCASTITGTGLPFFGQGTRLTVV.

This chain uses TRBV19 with TRBJ1-2; tentative D call: TRBD1 (6 bases). Between the trimmed V and J ends, which lost 7 bases and 4 bases, there was a span of 13 bases. CDR3 length equals 13 residues. Germline lookup yields CDR1 LNHDA and CDR2 SQIVND (reference sequence). The CDR3 DNA sequence: TGTGCCAGTACTGTTCAGGGGAGCTATGGCTACACCTTC. It is translated as CASTVQGSYGYTF.

This clone was detected only once. This specimen includes other DNA sequences encoding the same CDR3. J is TRBJ2-1 and V is TRBV9, with D uncertain. The V gene's germline CDR1 is SGDLS and CDR2 YYNGEE. V was trimmed by 4 bases and J by 1 base, leaving 9 bases between them. This CDR3 comprises 14 residues. The CDR3 region is CASSSGSSYNEQFF. CDR3 coding DNA: TGTGCCAGCAGCTCTGGTTCGTCCTACAATGAGCAGTTCTTC.

Note on this clone: This specimen includes other DNA sequences encoding the same CDR3. The chain is built from TRBV27 and TRBJ2-7; D is possibly TRBD1 or TRBD2 (5 bases each). Trimming pared 8 bases from V and 2 bases from J, leaving 16 bases between. This CDR3 comprises 14 residues. CDR1 and CDR2 (germline): MNHEY, SMNVEV (reference sequence). In DNA form, the CDR3 reads TGTGCCAGCTCCCTCCGGGGCTCAGCCTACGAGCAGTACTTC. Translation gives CASSLRGSAYEQYF.

Note on this clone: Additional DNA sequences in this sample encode the identical CDR3. V usage is TRBV5-6 and J usage is TRBJ2-1; D is unresolved. Trimming took off 0 bases at V and 1 base at J, with 2 bases between the two ends. CDR3 length: 13 amino acids. Germline V gene sequence: CDR1 SGHDT, CDR2 YYEEEE. CDR3 sequence: CASSLGSYNEQFF. The CDR3 bases are TGTGCCAGCAGCTTGGGGTCCTACAATGAGCAGTTCTTC.

The chain joins TRBV6-6 to TRBJ1-2; 10 positions match TRBD1. The junction had 7 bases not matched to a gene; V was cut back by 7 bases and J by 5 bases. CDR3 length: 14 amino acids. Germline V gene sequence: CDR1 MNHNY, CDR2 SVGAGI (reference sequence). CDR3 residues: CASTFWTGGYGYTF. CDR3 DNA: TGTGCCAGCACCTTCTGGACAGGGGGATATGGCTACACCTTC.

The CDR3 DNA reads as TGTGCCAGCAGCGTAGGGTTCCCTAATGAAAAACTGTTTTTT. This sequence encodes CASSVGFPNEKLFF. The J gene is TRBJ1-4, the V gene TRBV9; D call uncertain. CDR1 SGDLS and CDR2 YYNGEE come from the germline V gene. Trimming stripped 0 bases from V and 3 bases from J, with 6 bases between. The CDR3 sequence is 14 residues long.

V and J are TRBV19 and TRBJ1-1, with TRBD1 as a possible D gene (6 bases). Germline assignment: CDR1 LNHDA and CDR2 SQIVND (reference sequence). V lost 7 bases and J lost 0, with 12 bases in between. The CDR3 is 14 residues long. The chain's CDR3 is CASTGGQLNTEAFF. CDR3 DNA sequence: TGTGCCAGTACAGGCGGACAGCTGAACACTGAAGCTTTCTTT.

V usage is TRBV13 and J usage is TRBJ2-7, with 10 bases identical to TRBD1. The length of the CDR3 is 13 residues. V lost 8 bases to trimming and J lost 1 base; unmatched junction nucleotides: 2. Germline V lookup: CDR1 PRHDT, CDR2 FYEKMQ (reference sequence). For the CDR3, the DNA is TGTGCCAGCCGGGACAGGGGATCCTACGAGCAGTACTTC. Protein product: CASRDRGSYEQYF.

The rearrangement links TRBV30 to TRBJ2-2, with 7 bases fitting TRBD1. The CDR3 totals 12 residues. Germline assignment: CDR1 GTSNPN and CDR2 SVGIG (reference sequence). Trimming cost V 7 bases and J 7 bases; bases outside gene matches: 6. CDR3 protein: CALQGDGGELFF. The DNA for the CDR3 is TGTGCCTTGCAGGGGGATGGCGGGGAGCTGTTTTTT.

The J gene is TRBJ2-3, the V gene TRBV27, with a possible D match to TRBD2 (6 bases). CDR3 length: 14 residues. The germline V and J ends were trimmed by 2 bases and 2 bases, with 8 bases remaining between them. Germline V CDR1 and CDR2: MNHEY, SMNVEV (reference sequence). Written as DNA, the CDR3 is TGTGCCAGCAGTTTAGCGGGGCCCACAGATACGCAGTATTTT. This encodes CASSLAGPTDTQYF.